Each of the 19 T cell receptor beta chains below was sequenced from the same sample in a study of blood T cell repertoires in COVID-19 (dated by TCRdb to 2020 to 2021). Library prep was done by the immunoSEQ multiplex PCR assay. The table comes from immuneACCESS by way of TCRdb, which keeps in-frame sequences with V and J called. Part of the clones is missing from these tables; in studies checked, under half for an unresolved V gene and the rest for unknown reasons. In this sample the table shows some 85,000 clones, roughly 87% of which occur a single time. More than 8% of the sample goes to the ten largest clones. Sequencing input: peripheral blood. The source is a man aged 45 to 65 with acute or convalescent COVID-19.

This clone was picked up a small number of times. V usage is TRBV28 and J usage is TRBJ1-1; 9 bases match TRBD1. The CDR3 has 16 residues. V gave up 10 bases and J gave up 5 bases; unmatched junction bases: 17. In germline, CDR1 is MDHEN, CDR2 SYDVKM. The CDR3 nucleotides are TGTGCCACTTTCCCGGAAATGGGGACAGGGAAGACTGAAGCTTTCTTT. Residues: CATFPEMGTGKTEAFF.

This clone was recorded only once. This rearrangement joins TRBV7-2 to TRBJ2-3, with 7 nucleotides matching TRBD2. Trimming at V came to 3 bases and at J to 0 bases, leaving 6 bases not matched to a gene. The CDR3 covers 16 residues. Germline CDR1 is SGHTA and CDR2 is FQGNSA. The chain's CDR3 is CASSLLGGDSTDTQYF. CDR3 sequence (DNA): TGTGCCAGCAGCTTGCTGGGGGGGGATAGCACAGATACGCAGTATTTT.

V usage is TRBV6-6 and J usage is TRBJ1-2; the match to TRBD1 covers 7 bases. This CDR3 has 13 residues. V gave up 2 bases and J gave up 8 bases; unmatched junction bases: 5. Germline assignment: CDR1 MNHNY and CDR2 SVGAGI (reference sequence). The CDR3 coding sequence is TGTGCCAGCAGTTACGACAGGGCGGGGGGCTACACCTTC. It yields the protein CASSYDRAGGYTF.

CDR3 amino acids: CASSYGSNYGYTF. The DNA for the CDR3 is TGTGCCAGCAGTTACGGGTCTAACTATGGCTACACCTTC. This chain connects TRBV27 to TRBJ1-2; D remains ambiguous. This CDR3 has 13 residues. V lost 4 bases to trimming and J lost 0 bases, with 6 bases between them. Per the germline V gene, CDR1 is MNHEY and CDR2 is SMNVEV (reference sequence).

The chain couples TRBV10-2 to TRBJ1-5; tentatively, D is TRBD1 (6 bases). Trimming took off 2 bases at V and 5 bases at J, with 10 bases between the two ends. Germline values: CDR1 WSHSY, CDR2 SAAADI. The CDR3 contains 14 residues. The CDR3 is CASSETHRDQPQHF. The CDR3 region has the DNA TGCGCCAGCAGTGAGACCCACAGGGATCAGCCCCAGCATTTT.

The rearrangement joins TRBV10-3 to TRBJ1-2, with no clear D. V was clipped by 4 bases and J by 4 bases, with 16 bases between them. The CDR3 has 15 residues. Germline V gene sequence: CDR1 ENHRY, CDR2 SYGVKD. The CDR3 here is CAISGTSTPSYGYTF. The CDR3 DNA is TGTGCCATCAGTGGAACCTCGACTCCGAGCTATGGCTACACCTTC.

The chain couples TRBV6-2 or TRBV6-3 to TRBJ1-2; no definite D call. The germline gives CDR1 MNHEY, CDR2 SVGEGT. The CDR3 totals 14 residues. V lost 4 bases and J 0 bases, leaving 9 bases between the germline ends. The DNA for the CDR3 is TGTGCCAGCAGTTTGGCCGGAGCTAACTATGGCTACACCTTC. Amino acids: CASSLAGANYGYTF.

This chain links TRBV7-9 with TRBJ2-7, with 7 bases matching TRBD1. The V gene's germline CDR1 is SEHNR and CDR2 FQNEAQ (reference sequence). Trimming at V came to 5 bases and at J to 3 bases, leaving 10 bases not matched to a gene. The CDR3 runs 15 residues. DNA of the CDR3: TGTGCCAGCAGCGAAGGGACAGCAGCCCACTACGAGCAGTACTTC. Translated, it gives CASSEGTAAHYEQYF.

This chain connects TRBV19 to TRBJ2-4; tentatively, D is TRBD1 (6 bases). Germline CDR1 LNHDA, CDR2 SQIVND (reference sequence). The CDR3 runs 15 residues. Trimming stripped 3 bases from V and 5 bases from J, with 14 bases between. CDR3 coding DNA: TGTGCCAGTAGTATCACAGGGAGTCGTCAAAACATTCAGTACTTC. As protein: CASSITGSRQNIQYF.

This chain uses TRBV11-2 with TRBJ2-5, with 10 bases lining up with TRBD2. J gave up 5 bases and V 7 bases, and 10 bases lay outside the gene matches. Germline values: CDR1 SGHAT, CDR2 FQNNGV. CDR3 length: 15 amino acids. The chain's CDR3 is CASTPSGGDGETQYF. Written as DNA, the CDR3 is TGTGCCAGCACTCCAAGCGGGGGGGACGGGGAGACCCAGTACTTC.

The chain couples TRBV7-6 to TRBJ2-3, with 15 bases fitting TRBD2. Germline V gene lookup returns CDR1 SGHVS and CDR2 FNYEAQ. There are 16 residues in the CDR3. The junction had 3 bases not matched to a gene; V was cut back by 5 bases and J by 3 bases. The chain's CDR3 is CASSPGLAGGTDTQYF. In DNA, the CDR3 is TGTGCCAGCAGCCCGGGACTAGCGGGGGGTACAGATACGCAGTATTTT. The full variable domain, in which reference TRBV7-6 and TRBJ2-3 provide the parts outside the CDR3, is GAGVSQSPRYKVTKRGQDVALRCDPISGHVSLYWYRQALGQGPEFLTYFNYEAQQDKSGLPNDRFSAERPEGSISTLTIQRTEQRDSAMYRCASSPGLAGGTDTQYFGPGTRLTVL.

This clone has only one observation. The rearrangement links TRBV4-1 to TRBJ1-2; 12 positions agree with TRBD1. CDR3 length equals 15 residues. V was pared by 4 bases and J by 2 bases, with 2 bases of the junction left unmatched. CDR1 and CDR2 (germline): MGHRA, YSYEKL. CDR3 loop: CASSPGQGANYGYTF. The CDR3, as DNA: TGCGCCAGCAGCCCGGGACAGGGGGCAAACTATGGCTACACCTTC.

V is TRBV27 and J is TRBJ1-1, with 7 nucleotides matching TRBD1. The J segment lost 1 base and the V segment lost 7 bases, leaving 6 bases of the junction unmatched. This CDR3 is built from 14 residues. Germline assignment: CDR1 MNHEY and CDR2 SMNVEV (reference sequence). This CDR3 reads CASKKTGRNTEAFF. The CDR3 nucleotides read TGTGCCAGCAAAAAGACAGGGAGGAACACTGAAGCTTTCTTT.

The chain recombines TRBV6-5 with TRBJ1-2, with TRBD1 matching 7 bases. Trimming took 0 bases from V and 6 from J; bases not matched to a gene: 10. There are 16 residues in the CDR3. Germline assignment: CDR1 MNHEY and CDR2 SVGAGI. This CDR3 is CASSYSKAGGRDGYTF. The CDR3 DNA reads TGTGCCAGCAGTTACTCGAAGGCAGGGGGAAGGGATGGCTACACCTTC.

DNA for the CDR3: TGTGCCACCAGTGACGGGAACACAGATACGCAGTATTTT. It codes for CATSDGNTDTQYF. J is TRBJ2-3 and V is TRBV24-1; a weak D match, TRBD2 (5 bases). The V and J ends lost 4 bases and 2 bases respectively, with 6 bases between them. CDR1 is KGHDR, CDR2 SFDVKD, per germline. There are 13 residues in the CDR3.

The chain joins TRBV3-1 (or the pseudogene TRBV3-2) to TRBJ1-2; the D gene is possibly TRBD1 (6 bases). Germline assignment: CDR1 LGHDT and CDR2 YNNKEL (reference sequence). The V and J ends lost 7 bases and 6 bases respectively, with 18 bases between them. The CDR3 extends over 14 amino acids. The CDR3, as DNA: TGTGCCAGCACCTCGATCAGGGGCGTGAATGGCTACACCTTC. Protein: CASTSIRGVNGYTF.

The chain uses TRBV5-1 and TRBJ1-2; TRBD1 matches at 11 bases. The length of the CDR3 is 14 residues. Germline lookup yields CDR1 SGHRS and CDR2 YFSETQ. V shed 7 bases and J 4 bases; nucleotides not matched to a gene: 6. CDR3 in DNA: TGCGCCAGCCAACCGGGACAGGGGGTCTATGGCTACACCTTC. Its protein is CASQPGQGVYGYTF.

This clone was detected only once. This chain links TRBV11-2 with TRBJ1-5; D uncertain. Germline V lookup: CDR1 SGHAT, CDR2 FQNNGV. The CDR3 is 13 amino acids. Trimming pared 2 bases from V and 6 bases from J, leaving 8 bases between. DNA of the CDR3: TGTGCCAGCAGCTTAAATTCCCGTCAGCCCCAGCATTTT. It yields the protein CASSLNSRQPQHF.

This chain joins TRBV18 and TRBJ2-3; perhaps TRBD2 as D (6 bases). Trimming took off 1 base at V and 1 base at J, with 9 bases between the two ends. Germline V CDR1 and CDR2: KGHSH, LQKENI. This CDR3 has 15 residues. CDR3 region: CASSPRGDRTDTQYF. As DNA, the CDR3 is TGTGCCAGCTCACCACGGGGGGACCGCACAGATACGCAGTATTTT. Full variable domain (outside the CDR3, taken from reference TRBV18 and TRBJ2-3): NAGVMQNPRHLVRRRGQEARLRCSPMKGHSHVYWYRQLPEEGLKFMVYLQKENIIDESGMPKERFSAEFPKEGPSILRIQQVVRGDSAAYFCASSPRGDRTDTQYFGPGTRLTVL.